These 12 T cell receptor beta chains share one sample of origin, sequenced in a study of regulatory T cells in long-lasting Graves disease. Time point indicated: newly diagnosed GD, antithyroid drugs for less than 3 months. RNA from PBMCs was the source of the TCR library. According to the study, TCR beta libraries were built with iRepertoire HTBI primers and CDR3-region Arm-PCR. TCRdb processed the multiplex PCR reads anew with MiXCR; each CDR3 protein has one entry. The data hold about 620,000 distinct CDR3 sequences, with around 15% observed a single time. These same records also appear under a second study, on T cells in Graves' hyperthyroidism and ophthalmopathy.

The sample here was peripheral blood mononuclear cells (PBMCs), taken at new diagnosis, from a patient treated with antithyroid drugs. These receptors were taken from a woman in her thirties with Graves disease.

The chain links TRBV20-1 to TRBJ1-5; D is possibly TRBD1 (5 bases). The CDR3 runs 14 residues. V lost 5 bases and J 4 bases, leaving 15 bases between the germline ends. Germline values: CDR1 DFQATT, CDR2 SNEGSKA (reference sequence). The CDR3 DNA reads as TGCAGTGCTGGGGGGACGTTAATAAATCAGCCCCAGCATTTT. It encodes CSAGGTLINQPQHF.

This clonotype was counted between two and nine times. V is TRBV5-1 and J is TRBJ1-3; TRBD1 matches at 9 bases. CDR1 SGHRS and CDR2 YFSETQ come from the germline V gene. Trimming cost V 5 bases and J 3 bases; bases outside gene matches: 6. The CDR3 sequence is 15 residues long. The CDR3 coding sequence is TGCGCCAGCAGGACTACAGGGGGCGTTGGAAACACCATATATTTT. The encoded protein is CASRTTGGVGNTIYF.

This clonotype was seen at least ten times. This sequence joins TRBV11-2 and TRBJ2-7; TRBD1 is a possible D gene (6 bases). Trimming cost V 1 base and J 3 bases, with 10 bases left between them. The CDR3 is 14 amino acids. Germline V gives CDR1 SGHAT, CDR2 FQNNGV. CDR3 in amino acids: CASSLGTGLYEQYF. The CDR3, as DNA: TGTGCCAGCAGCTTAGGTACAGGGCTCTACGAGCAGTACTTC.

The rearrangement links TRBV11-2 to TRBJ2-7; no clear D gene. The CDR3 runs to 12 residues. Germline V gene data show CDR1 as SGHAT and CDR2 as FQNNGV. Trimming pared 4 bases from V and 3 bases from J, leaving 7 bases between. In DNA, the CDR3 is TGTGCCAGCAGCTCATCACACTACGAGCAGTACTTC. Translation: CASSSSHYEQYF.

This clonotype was detected only a few times. This chain connects TRBV6-1 to TRBJ2-3; weak D call: TRBD1 (6 bases). Trimming pared 5 bases from V and 0 bases from J, leaving 21 bases between. This CDR3 has 18 residues. The germline gives CDR1 MNHNS, CDR2 SASEGT. The CDR3 DNA reads as TGTGCCAGCAGTCCTGCTTACCGGACAGTCTCTAGCACAGATACGCAGTATTTT. This translates into CASSPAYRTVSSTDTQYF.

This chain uses TRBV28 with TRBJ2-5; weak D call: TRBD2 (6 bases). The length of the CDR3 is 15 residues. With 11 bases removed from V and 3 bases from J, the gap between germline ends came to 22 bases. From germline, CDR1 is MDHEN and CDR2 SYDVKM. CDR3 protein: CAASTLWDSKETQYF. Here the CDR3 DNA reads TGTGCCGCTTCTACCCTATGGGACTCAAAAGAGACCCAGTACTTC.

This rearrangement joins TRBV18 to TRBJ1-5; no definite D call. Germline V lookup: CDR1 KGHSH, CDR2 LQKENI. CDR3 size: 14 residues. Trimming removed 4 bases from V and 5 bases from J, with 12 bases in between. CDR3 amino acids: CASSLNVVDQPQHF. The CDR3 nucleotides are TGTGCCAGCTCACTCAACGTCGTGGATCAGCCCCAGCATTTT.

This clonotype came up many times. The J gene is TRBJ2-3, the V gene TRBV27; 15 nucleotides align to TRBD2. This CDR3 is built from 15 residues. V trimming: 5 bases; J trimming: 8 bases; junction bases outside the gene matches: 5. Per the germline V gene, CDR1 is MNHEY and CDR2 is SMNVEV (reference sequence). CDR3 DNA sequence: TGTGCCAGCAGTCAGGGGACTAGCGGGAGGAGTACGCAGTATTTT. Translation: CASSQGTSGRSTQYF.

This clonotype occurred many times. The chain is built from TRBV28 and TRBJ2-7; possible D gene TRBD1, 5 bases. CDR3 length equals 16 residues. In germline, CDR1 is MDHEN, CDR2 SYDVKM. Trimming removed 5 bases at V and 0 bases at J, with 17 bases between. The DNA of the CDR3 is TGTGCCAGCAGTGCGCCACAGGTCCTCAGCTCCTACGAGCAGTACTTC. Its translation is CASSAPQVLSSYEQYF.

This clonotype was seen a single time. A far larger clone is just one base off, so this is likely a read error. J is TRBJ1-5 and V is TRBV7-2; D may be TRBD1 (5 bases). From germline, CDR1 is SGHTA and CDR2 FQGNSA. This CDR3 comprises 15 residues. Deletions cut 4 bases from V and 2 bases from J, with 12 bases between. The CDR3 protein is CASSSLGAGNQPQHF. For the CDR3, the DNA is TGTGCCAGCAGCTCCTTAGGGGCTGGCAATCAGCCCCAGCATTTT.

The table lists this clonotype with many counts. The gene calls are TRBV28 and TRBJ2-1; tentatively, D is TRBD1 (5 bases). Germline V gives CDR1 MDHEN, CDR2 SYDVKM. Trimming removed 10 bases at V and 3 bases at J, with 13 bases between. The length of the CDR3 is 13 residues. CDR3 sequence (DNA): TGTGCCACCCACACGACAGACTACAATGAGCAGTTCTTC. Residues: CATHTTDYNEQFF.

This clonotype showed up just a few times. This chain uses TRBV18 with TRBJ1-2, with D possibly matching TRBD1 (5 bases). The CDR3 has 14 residues. Germline V lookup: CDR1 KGHSH, CDR2 LQKENI. The germline V and J ends were trimmed by 8 bases and 4 bases, with 17 bases remaining between them. CDR3 protein: CASERRTDIYGYTF. CDR3 sequence (DNA): TGTGCCAGCGAGAGACGGACGGACATCTATGGCTACACCTTC.